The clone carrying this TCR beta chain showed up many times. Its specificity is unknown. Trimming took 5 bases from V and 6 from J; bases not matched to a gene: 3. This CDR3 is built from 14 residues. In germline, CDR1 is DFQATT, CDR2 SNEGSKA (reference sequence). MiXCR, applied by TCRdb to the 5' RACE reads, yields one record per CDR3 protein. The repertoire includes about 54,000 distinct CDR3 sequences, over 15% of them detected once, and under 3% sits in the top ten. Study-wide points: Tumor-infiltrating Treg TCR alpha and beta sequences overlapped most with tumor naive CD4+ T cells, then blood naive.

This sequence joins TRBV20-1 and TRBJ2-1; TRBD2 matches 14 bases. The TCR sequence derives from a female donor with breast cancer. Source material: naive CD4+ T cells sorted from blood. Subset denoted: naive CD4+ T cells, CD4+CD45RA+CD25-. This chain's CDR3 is CSALGTSGSNEQFF. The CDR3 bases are TGCAGTGCTCTAGGGACTAGCGGGAGCAATGAGCAGTTCTTC.